This T cell receptor beta chain was identified during a study of Graves' ophthalmopathy and Graves' hyperthyroidism (dated by TCRdb to between 2018 and 2020). Study-wide context: A patient counted as having stable hyperthyroidism if there was no progression to ophthalmopathy within 18 months of follow-up. A discovery set of 100 patients (under 45 ophthalmopathy, some 58 stable hyperthyroidism) was enrolled to explore V-J signatures distinguishing ophthalmopathy from hyperthyroidism. Following sample collection, hyperthyroidism patients were given methimazole at a starting dose of 30 mg daily, and ophthalmopathy patients were given high-dose intravenous methylprednisolone. The study used TCR beta repertoire signatures to distinguish Graves' ophthalmopathy from Graves' hyperthyroidism and to predict progression to ophthalmopathy. In six or seven hyperthyroidism patients, the T-cell repertoires found in thyroid tissue were compared with those found in blood. In total, some 140 blood samples were TCR-sequenced: some 43 ophthalmopathy, around 75 hyperthyroidism and approximately 17 hyperthyroidism-to-ophthalmopathy patients. The independent validation cohort included under 20 hyperthyroidism patients plus 17 patients who later progressed from hyperthyroidism to ophthalmopathy.

The paper as a whole reports these results and caveats: In validation, the model predicted ophthalmopathy progression with about 71% sensitivity and roughly 72% specificity; some twelve predicted patients were CT-confirmed with GO in a median of approximately 6.2 months. Sample size was not predetermined statistically, and investigators were not blinded to group allocation. Most of the expanded thyroid clonotypes with a frequency above 0.001 were also detected in blood, and it was suggested that the thyroid immune response may be reflected by blood repertoires. The 13-signature model separated ophthalmopathy from stable hyperthyroidism with around 90% sensitivity and approximately 83% specificity in cross-validation, and 80%/75% in the test set.

For repertoire sequencing, the TCR beta CDR3 regions were amplified from RNA transcripts. The first round was an RT-PCR using HTBI primers with the Qiagen OneStep RT-PCR kit, and this first round was followed by a second-round multiplex PCR, then size selection and purification. Libraries were sequenced on an Illumina HiSeq2000 using paired-end 100 bp reads. The original pipeline was this. SOAPnuke was used for read processing, and reads with adapters, uncalled bases, a mean Phred below 15, or no exact constant-primer or identifier match were discarded. COPE v1.2.5 was used to merge high-quality paired reads. Unique nucleotide sequences were defined as clonotypes and aligned to IMGT TRB V, D and J references using MiTCR v1.1. The analysis was limited to V-J combinations with a frequency above 0.0001, which together covered over 98% of repertoires. For each V-J combination, a TCR clonal expansion and chaos score was defined as the ratio of F50 clonal expansion to chaos observed in the TCRdist matrix. Features were reduced by Welch's t-statistics and random forest to approximately 13 V-J combinations, which fed a naive Bayes classifier. The similarity between thyroid and blood repertoires was quantified using the Morisita-Horn index. TCRdb reworked the public reads: Q25 trimming with fastp, MiXCR clone assembly, productive beta chains retained. A single entry per CDR3 protein holds the most common genes and DNA from its merged rows. The V and J calls follow TCRdb's processing rather than the paper's. The sample table contains more than 1,000,000 distinct CDR3 sequences; only one count was recorded for about two fifths of them. Around 10% of the sample lies in the top ten.

V is cut by 3 bases and J by 4 bases, and the space between the germline ends is 16 bases. The CDR3 spans 15 residues, from the cysteine through the phenylalanine. The retained sequence is limited to the CDR3, 45 bases, with the frame set at the first base. CDR1 and CDR2 were assigned from the germline V gene as LGHNA and YSLEER. Turning to this clonotype: Its target antigen remains unknown. No clone much larger than this one lies a single base away; base qualities are absent.

Patients with hyperthyroidism were aged 18 to 65 years, had been newly diagnosed, and had a disease duration of less than 2 months. Patients were excluded if they had other autoimmune diseases, uncontrolled infections, pregnancy or lactation. Diagnosis was based on clinical symptoms, serum thyroxine, TRAb, thyroid ultrasound and orbital computed tomography. Total RNA was extracted using Trizol reagent, and RNA quality was checked on an Agilent 2100 Bioanalyzer. The clonotype originates from an adult man with Graves' hyperthyroidism. Recombination joined TRBV4-3 with TRBJ2-7; the D call is tentative, TRBD1 or TRBD2, as each matches 6 bases. Sample: peripheral blood or thyroid tissue (not recorded which). The nucleotide sequence is given as TGCGCCAGCAGCCAGGGAGGACGGGGGCAATACGAGCAGTACTTC. Its amino acids are CASSQGGRGQYEQYF.